This T cell receptor beta chain was sequenced in a study of cytomegalovirus exposure and HLA in healthy donors. The wider study: A previous analysis identified approximately 110 million unique TCR beta sequences derived from 180 million or so T cells.

This clone has more than one count but fewer than ten. Its cognate antigen is unknown. There are 13 residues in the CDR3. Germline CDR1 MNHEY, CDR2 SVGAGI. V shed 2 bases and J shed 7 bases, with 6 bases lying between them. In the PCR, 60 Vbeta and 13 Jbeta primers were used. Study processing details: Later reanalysis found tens of millions of unique TCR beta chains, around 11 million of them shared. Data came from immunoSEQ multiplex PCR; TCRdb stores just in-frame clones and leaves some out. The V and J calls and clone size are taken from that table; D and trimming were inferred from the DNA. This table has under 250,000 clones, roughly four fifths appearing once. Study-level points and caveats: TCR sequences were mostly rare, though some public TCRs occurred in many donors. Data from an earlier analysis indicated that most TCR beta V segments were productive either about 90% or about 30% of the time.

This sequence was found in a man aged 30 to 39 in good health and CMV-seronegative. Sequenced input: PBMCs. The genes are TRBV6-5 and TRBJ1-6; possibly TRBD1 for D (5 bases). The CDR3 is CASSYDSNSPLHF. The CDR3 DNA follows: TGTGCCAGCAGTTACGACAGCAATTCACCCCTCCACTTT.